This TCR beta chain was identified during a study of blood T cell repertoires in COVID-19. In the study overall: Collection of acute and convalescent COVID-19 samples took place in the United States, Italy and Spain. T cells, B-cell-depleted T cells, or PBMCs provided the cDNA or gDNA that served as material.

Original methodology: It was from reference gene primer amplification that nucleated cell counts were estimated. Repertoires were generated with immunoSEQ multiplex PCR, while TCRdb's copy carries only in-frame clones and drops some. The V and J calls and clone size are taken from that table; D and trimming were inferred from the DNA. The sample consists of tens of thousands of clones, less than 95% of them appearing once. V lost 8 bases and J 2 bases, leaving 13 bases between the germline ends. CDR3 length: 13 amino acids. Germline lookup yields CDR1 SGHKS and CDR2 YYEKEE (reference sequence). Only one count was recorded for this clone.

The receptor's source is a man aged 40-55 years with acute or convalescent COVID-19. The sample comprised peripheral blood. V gene TRBV5-5 combines with J gene TRBJ1-1, with D perhaps matching TRBD1 (6 bases). CDR3 loop: CASSDRTNTEAFF. In DNA, the CDR3 is TGTGCCAGTTCGGACAGAACTAACACTGAAGCTTTCTTT.